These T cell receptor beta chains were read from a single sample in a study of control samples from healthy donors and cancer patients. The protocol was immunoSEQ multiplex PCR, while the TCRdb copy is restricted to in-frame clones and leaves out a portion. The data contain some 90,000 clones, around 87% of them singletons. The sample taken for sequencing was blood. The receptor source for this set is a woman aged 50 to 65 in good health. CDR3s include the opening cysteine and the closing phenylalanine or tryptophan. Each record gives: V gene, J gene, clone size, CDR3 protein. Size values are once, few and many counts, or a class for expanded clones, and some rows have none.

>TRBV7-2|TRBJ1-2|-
CASSLNFLNYGYTF
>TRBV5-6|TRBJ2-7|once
CASGLLRRTGRGHEQYF
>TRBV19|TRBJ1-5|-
CASSPTGGGNQPQHF
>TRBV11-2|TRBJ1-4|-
CASSLQAFLNEKLFF
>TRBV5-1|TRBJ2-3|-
CASSLIGENTDTQYF
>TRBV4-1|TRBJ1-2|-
CASNTGDSTNYGYTF
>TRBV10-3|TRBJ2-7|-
CAISEGRLAAPDSYEQYF
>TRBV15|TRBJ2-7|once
CATSGRAYEQYF
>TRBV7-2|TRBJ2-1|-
CASSLEAGGRHEQFF
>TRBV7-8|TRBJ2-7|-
CASSTNSGAAEQYF
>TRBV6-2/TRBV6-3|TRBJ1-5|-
CASSLDSGSKKTLLQPQHF
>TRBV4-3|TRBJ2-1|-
CASSQSLLGPYNEQFF
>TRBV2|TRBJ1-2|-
CASRSRDMPRAGYTF
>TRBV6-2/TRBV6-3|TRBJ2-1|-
CASSYAGYEQFF
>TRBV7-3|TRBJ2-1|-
CASSSPSGRKNRPYNEQFF
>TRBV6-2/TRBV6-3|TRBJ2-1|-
CASSPQRTVYNEQFF
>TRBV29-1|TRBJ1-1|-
CSVDVTLEGTEAFF
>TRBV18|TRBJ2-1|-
CASSPGSYNEQFF
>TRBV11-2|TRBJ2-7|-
CASSFGRQGGGEQYF
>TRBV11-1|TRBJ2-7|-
CASSLALGRFYEQYF
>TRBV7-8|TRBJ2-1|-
CASSLTGFVNYNEQFF
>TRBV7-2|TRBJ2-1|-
CASSFQTGGIYNEQFF
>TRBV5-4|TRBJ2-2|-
CASSHPSGGNTGELFF
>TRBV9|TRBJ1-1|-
CASSVVDRMNTEAFF
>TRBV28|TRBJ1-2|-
CASTSGGADPYGYTF
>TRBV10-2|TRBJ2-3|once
CASRTAGGQGDTQYF
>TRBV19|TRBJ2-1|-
CASSTGDLYNEQFF
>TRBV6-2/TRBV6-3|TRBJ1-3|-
CASSYSAGTGNTIYF
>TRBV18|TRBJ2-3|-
CASSLGTGVADTQYF
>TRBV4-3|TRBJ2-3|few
CASSQVRSTDTQYF
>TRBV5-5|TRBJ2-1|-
CASSLPAGLGNEQFF
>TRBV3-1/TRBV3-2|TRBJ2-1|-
CASSQFLAPDNEQFF
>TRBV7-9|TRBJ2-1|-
CASSLAADYNEQFF
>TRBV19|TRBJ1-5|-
CASSGGGRRVNQPQHF
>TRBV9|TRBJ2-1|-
CASSPGLAEHNEQFF
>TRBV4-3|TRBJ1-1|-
CASSQDLGQGRDTEAFF
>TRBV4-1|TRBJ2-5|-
CASSQSGGQGETQYF
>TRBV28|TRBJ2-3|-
CASSLLLDTQYF
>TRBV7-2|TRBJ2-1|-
CASRMRGGPYNEQFF
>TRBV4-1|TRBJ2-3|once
CASSSGLAGGPGDTQYF
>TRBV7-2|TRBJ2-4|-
CASSSRVGRNIQYF
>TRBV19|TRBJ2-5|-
CASSLGGGETQYF
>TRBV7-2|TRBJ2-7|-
CASSSPTGIYEQYF
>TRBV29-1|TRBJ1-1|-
CSGRDLNTEAFF
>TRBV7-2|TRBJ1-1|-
CASSLETGYQNTEAFF
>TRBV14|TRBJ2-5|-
CASRKRGGGETQYF
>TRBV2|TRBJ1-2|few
CASRYRAMNYGYTF
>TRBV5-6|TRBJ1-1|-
CASSWGTGSGTEAFF
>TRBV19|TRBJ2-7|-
CASSSSGGVFEQYF
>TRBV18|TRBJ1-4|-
CASSPGTVEKLFF
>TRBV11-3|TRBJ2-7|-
CASSPRISRGEQYF
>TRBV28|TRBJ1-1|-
CASSLRGASEAFF
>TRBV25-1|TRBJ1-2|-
CASRDGPRGYTF
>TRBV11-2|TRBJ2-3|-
CASSPGPGETDTQYF
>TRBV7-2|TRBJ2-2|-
CASSPGGQNTGELFF